These 23 T cell receptor beta chains were sequenced from one sample in a study of OX40 agonist ivuxolimab in advanced cancers. Sequenced by immunoSEQ multiplex PCR; TCRdb stores in-frame clones only, minus some. This table holds around 69,000 clones, 70% to 90% found once. The material sequenced was CD4+ or CD8+ T cells sorted from blood, taken in a trial of the OX40 agonist ivuxolimab. Every receptor here comes from an adult with an advanced solid tumor such as melanoma, head and neck, liver or kidney cancer.

DNA of the CDR3: TGTGCCAGCAGTGGGGGACAGGGAAGTTGGGACAATCAGCCCCAGCATTTT. Its protein is CASSGGQGSWDNQPQHF. This chain connects TRBV6-1 to TRBJ1-5; 9 nucleotides match TRBD1. Germline CDR1 MNHNS, CDR2 SASEGT. This CDR3 spans 17 amino acids. V shed 4 bases and J 3 bases; nucleotides not matched to a gene: 10.

This clone is a singleton in its sample. V usage is TRBV5-1 and J usage is TRBJ1-2, with TRBD1 matching over 9 bases. The germline V gene has CDR1 SGHRS and CDR2 YFSETQ. With 3 bases clipped from V and 4 bases from J, the junction kept 4 bases outside the gene matches. This CDR3 spans 14 amino acids. In DNA form, the CDR3 reads TGCGCCAGCAGCTCCTCACAGGGGGCCTATGGCTACACCTTC. Residues: CASSSSQGAYGYTF.

V usage is TRBV28 and J usage is TRBJ2-7; no clear D. Germline assignment: CDR1 MDHEN and CDR2 SYDVKM. The CDR3 extends over 12 amino acids. Between the trimmed V and J ends, which lost 7 bases and 2 bases, there was a span of 9 bases. The CDR3 coding sequence is TGTGCCAGCACCTCAAAAACCTACGAGCAGTACGTC. This gives the protein CASTSKTYEQYV.

The V call is TRBV5-1, the J call TRBJ2-5, with D hard to call. The CDR3 is made up of 12 amino acids. Trimming took 1 base from V and 2 from J, leaving 3 bases between them. The germline CDR1 and CDR2 sequences are SGHRS and YFSETQ. The CDR3 DNA is TGCGCCAGCAGCTTGTCGCAAGAGACCCAGTACTTC. This gives the protein CASSLSQETQYF. Supplemented by reference TRBV5-1 and TRBJ2-5, the full variable domain reads KAGVTQTPRYLIKTRGQQVTLSCSPISGHRSVSWYQQTPGQGLQFLFEYFSETQRNKGNFPGRFSGRQFSNSRSEMNVSTLELGDSALYLCASSLSQETQYFGPGTRLLVL.

This sequence joins TRBV4-2 and TRBJ2-5; possible D gene TRBD2, 6 bases. Germline-derived CDR1 and CDR2 are LGHNA and YNFKEQ. V gave up 1 base and J gave up 2 bases, with 8 bases separating them. The CDR3 has 14 residues. The CDR3 protein is CASSQGLGQETQYF. As DNA, the CDR3 is TGTGCCAGCAGCCAAGGACTAGGACAAGAGACCCAGTACTTC.

CDR3 sequence reads: CASSGPSGGSGFYGYTF. The CDR3, as DNA: TGTGCCAGCAGTGGGCCGAGTGGGGGCAGCGGATTCTATGGCTACACCTTC. This sequence joins TRBV25-1 and TRBJ1-2, with D maybe TRBD1 (6 bases). Germline loops: CDR1 MGHDK, CDR2 SYGVNS. The CDR3 sequence is 17 residues long. Trimming took 4 bases from V and 4 from J, leaving 22 bases between them.

The chain is built from TRBV11-2 and TRBJ1-6, with unresolved D. V was pared by 2 bases and J by 7 bases, with 9 bases between. The CDR3 has 14 residues. CDR1 SGHAT and CDR2 FQNNGV come from the germline V gene. The CDR3 is CASSLRTGNSPLHF. In DNA, the CDR3 is TGTGCCAGCAGCTTACGAACGGGGAATTCACCCCTCCACTTT.

The chain combines TRBV15 with TRBJ1-5, with a possible D match to TRBD1 (5 bases). The CDR3 extends over 15 amino acids. The ends were cut back, 0 bases at V and 7 bases at J, with 13 bases in the middle. Germline loops: CDR1 LNHNV, CDR2 YYDKDF (reference sequence). This chain's CDR3 is CATSRDAGTGQPQHF. The DNA for the CDR3 is TGTGCCACCAGCAGAGATGCCGGGACTGGACAGCCCCAGCATTTT.

The CDR3 region has the DNA TGTGCCAGCAGTCCAGGGGACGGCGAGGTTAGTGCAGATACGCAGTATTTT. It translates to CASSPGDGEVSADTQYF. V and J are TRBV27 and TRBJ2-3; D may be TRBD1 (6 bases). This CDR3 has 17 residues. The germline CDR1 and CDR2 sequences are MNHEY and SMNVEV (reference sequence). V shed 5 bases and J shed 4 bases, with 22 bases lying between them.

This chain links TRBV11-2 with TRBJ2-1; perhaps TRBD1 as D (6 bases). Trimming removed 7 bases from V and 8 bases from J, with 18 bases in between. The V gene's germline CDR1 is SGHAT and CDR2 FQNNGV. The CDR3 extends over 14 amino acids. The CDR3, as DNA: TGTGCCAGCACCACTAACCAGGGGCGGGATGAGCAGTTCTTC. This encodes CASTTNQGRDEQFF.

The rearrangement joins TRBV28 to TRBJ1-2, with no clear D. The germline V gene encodes CDR1 MDHEN and CDR2 SYDVKM. The CDR3 runs to 13 residues. V was pared by 9 bases and J by 2 bases, with 13 bases between. Here the CDR3 reads CASTIRGNYGYTF. In DNA form, the CDR3 reads TGTGCCAGTACGATCCGGGGAAACTATGGCTACACCTTC.

The chain joins TRBV28 to TRBJ1-2; D is unresolved. Germline CDR1 and CDR2: MDHEN and SYDVKM. This CDR3 is built from 12 residues. V was clipped by 7 bases and J by 5 bases, with 11 bases between them. CDR3 amino acids: CASTQRRYGYTF. The CDR3 DNA is TGTGCCAGCACCCAACGGAGGTATGGCTACACCTTC.

The chain is built from TRBV28 and TRBJ1-4; D unclear. This CDR3 region has 14 residues. The V end lost 5 bases, the J end lost 11 bases, and 18 bases lay between the germline ends. Germline CDR1 reads MDHEN; CDR2 reads SYDVKM. CDR3 residues: CASSRPDGIKKLFF. Here the CDR3 DNA reads TGTGCCAGCAGTCGACCGGACGGAATTAAGAAACTGTTTTTT.

The chain has TRBV19 and TRBJ1-1; D is possibly TRBD1 (5 bases). Per the germline V gene, CDR1 is LNHDA and CDR2 is SQIVND (reference sequence). Trimming took 7 bases from V and 6 from J, leaving 9 bases between them. This CDR3 comprises 11 residues. The CDR3 region is CASTRGPEAFF. CDR3 nucleotides: TGTGCCAGTACTAGGGGTCCTGAAGCTTTCTTT.

V gene TRBV7-6 combines with J gene TRBJ2-5; TRBD1 might be the D (6 bases). CDR1 SGHVS and CDR2 FNYEAQ come from the germline V gene. Trimming shortened V by 5 bases and J by 3 bases, and 13 bases separated the two germline ends. The CDR3 loop spans 14 amino acids. CDR3 protein: CASSVRGGEETQYF. CDR3 nucleotide sequence: TGTGCCAGCAGCGTACGAGGGGGTGAAGAGACCCAGTACTTC.

This CDR3 reads CASTSPGPRFVRQFF. The CDR3 DNA sequence: TGTGCCAGCACCTCTCCGGGACCCCGCTTCGTTCGGCAGTTCTTC. The rearrangement joins TRBV7-2 to TRBJ2-1; D possibly matches TRBD1 or TRBD2 (5 bases each). CDR1 and CDR2 from the germline V gene are SGHTA and FQGNSA. The CDR3 has 15 residues. V lost 7 bases to trimming and J lost 12 bases, with 25 bases between them.

The chain joins TRBV7-2 to TRBJ1-4; D gene ambiguous. The ends were cut back, 5 bases at V and 14 bases at J, with 18 bases in the middle. Germline CDR1 and CDR2: SGHTA and FQGNSA. The CDR3 is 13 residues long. CDR3 sequence reads: CASSMDGRVELFF. The CDR3 DNA sequence: TGTGCCAGCAGCATGGACGGGCGTGTAGAGCTGTTTTTT.

This clone was detected only once. This sequence joins TRBV18 and TRBJ2-3, with TRBD1 matching over 8 bases. Per the germline V gene, CDR1 is KGHSH and CDR2 is LQKENI. CDR3 size: 14 residues. The J segment lost 2 bases and the V segment lost 3 bases, leaving 1 base of the junction unmatched. For the CDR3, the DNA is TGTGCCAGCTCACCGACAGGGGACACAGATACGCAGTATTTT. This translates into CASSPTGDTDTQYF. The variable domain in full, completed from reference TRBV18 and TRBJ2-3, reads NAGVMQNPRHLVRRRGQEARLRCSPMKGHSHVYWYRQLPEEGLKFMVYLQKENIIDESGMPKERFSAEFPKEGPSILRIQQVVRGDSAAYFCASSPTGDTDTQYFGPGTRLTVL.

CDR3 loop: CASSPPGLAYEQFF. DNA for the CDR3: TGTGCCAGCTCACCACCGGGACTAGCCTATGAGCAGTTCTTC. The gene calls are TRBV18 and TRBJ2-1, with TRBD2 identical over 9 bases. V was pared by 0 bases and J by 8 bases, with 2 bases of the junction left unmatched. The germline V gene encodes CDR1 KGHSH and CDR2 LQKENI. The CDR3 runs 14 residues.

The V and J genes are TRBV11-2 and TRBJ2-3; no clear D gene. The CDR3 is made up of 13 amino acids. Germline assignment: CDR1 SGHAT and CDR2 FQNNGV. V lost 0 bases and J 5 bases, leaving 6 bases between the germline ends. DNA for the CDR3: TGTGCCAGCAGCTTAGATGATGGAGATACGCAGTATTTT. This sequence encodes CASSLDDGDTQYF.

As DNA, the CDR3 is TGTGCCTCGTCCCGGGACAGCGTCTATGGCTACACCTTC. This translates into CASSRDSVYGYTF. The genes are TRBV30 and TRBJ1-2, with 7 bases identical to TRBD1. After removal of 7 bases from V and 4 bases from J, the junction contained 9 bases not matched to a gene. This CDR3 is built from 13 residues. Per the germline V gene, CDR1 is GTSNPN and CDR2 is SVGIG (reference sequence).

The V gene is TRBV7-9, the J gene TRBJ2-5; the D call may be TRBD1 or TRBD2 (5 bases each). The CDR3 consists of 13 residues. The germline gives CDR1 SEHNR, CDR2 FQNEAQ (reference sequence). The V gene lost 6 bases and the J gene lost 5 bases, with 13 bases spanning the gap. The CDR3 coding sequence is TGTGCCAGCAGACCCGGGGCGAGCGAGACCCAGTACTTC. It codes for CASRPGASETQYF.

The gene calls are TRBV6-5 and TRBJ2-7; 7 bases line up with TRBD1. The germline V gene encodes CDR1 MNHEY and CDR2 SVGAGI. The V and J ends lost 5 bases and 9 bases, in that order; junction bases with no gene match: 10. The CDR3 totals 13 residues. This chain's CDR3 is CASSRTPDRPQYV. CDR3 in DNA: TGTGCCAGCAGTAGGACTCCGGACAGGCCGCAGTACGTC.